This passage covers 10 T cell receptor beta chains from one sample sequenced in a study of early T cells in non-severe SARS-CoV-2 infection. Via MiXCR, TCRdb re-called the 5' RACE reads, giving one row per CDR3 protein. The data contain nearly 110,000 distinct CDR3 sequences, approximately 10% of them singletons. Sequencing was carried out using whole blood. The receptor set was obtained from an adult who was a healthcare worker with PCR-confirmed SARS-CoV-2 infection or an uninfected control (not recorded which).

This clonotype was seen many times. The gene calls are TRBV7-6 and TRBJ1-1, with D possibly matching TRBD1 (6 bases). Trimming cost V 0 bases and J 4 bases, with 24 bases left between them. CDR3 length: 19 amino acids. Germline-derived CDR1 and CDR2 are SGHVS and FNYEAQ. CDR3 DNA sequence: TGTGCCAGCAGCTTAGCGCCTCCTATCAACAGGGAGTTCGGCACTGAAGCTTTCTTT. This sequence encodes CASSLAPPINREFGTEAFF.

The sample holds many counts of this clonotype. The chain is built from TRBV7-9 and TRBJ1-1; D may be TRBD1 (5 bases). This CDR3 is 17 amino acids long. Deletions cut 5 bases from V and 5 bases from J, with 24 bases between. Germline CDR1 SEHNR, CDR2 FQNEAQ (reference sequence). CDR3 amino acids: CASSSFQLKEGRTEAFF. The DNA of the CDR3 is TGTGCCAGCAGCAGCTTTCAGTTAAAGGAGGGACGTACTGAAGCTTTCTTT.

The V and J genes are TRBV20-1 and TRBJ2-3; D uncertain. Germline V gene data show CDR1 as DFQATT and CDR2 as SNEGSKA (reference sequence). With 5 bases removed from V and 5 bases from J, the gap between germline ends came to 14 bases. The CDR3 is made up of 13 amino acids. This chain's CDR3 is CSAPPPPLDTQYF. CDR3 nucleotides: TGCAGTGCTCCTCCCCCCCCGTTAGATACGCAGTATTTT.

The rearrangement uses TRBV20-1 and TRBJ2-7, with 12 bases identical to TRBD2. The V and J ends lost 6 bases and 3 bases, in that order; junction bases with no gene match: 9. This CDR3 region has 15 residues. The germline gives CDR1 DFQATT, CDR2 SNEGSKA (reference sequence). The CDR3 DNA reads as TGCAGTGCCCTTCGGACTAGCGGGACTGACTACGAGCAGTACTTC. Translated, it gives CSALRTSGTDYEQYF.

This clonotype has a count of ten or more. The chain is built from TRBV19 and TRBJ1-5; D uncertain. V was clipped by 8 bases and J by 0 bases, with 11 bases between them. The CDR3 totals 14 residues. CDR1 and CDR2 from the germline V gene are LNHDA and SQIVND (reference sequence). CDR3 sequence (DNA): TGTGCCAGTGCGTATGACTATAGCAATCAGCCCCAGCATTTT. As protein: CASAYDYSNQPQHF. Complete variable domain (other parts from reference TRBV19 and TRBJ1-5): DGGITQSPKYLFRKEGQNVTLSCEQNLNHDAMYWYRQDPGQGLRLIYYSQIVNDFQKGDIAEGYSVSREKKESFPLTVTSAQKNPTAFYLCASAYDYSNQPQHFGDGTRLSIL.

The rearrangement uses TRBV6-6 and TRBJ2-1, with D maybe TRBD2 (5 bases). V shed 8 bases and J shed 2 bases, with 10 bases lying between them. CDR1 is MNHNY, CDR2 SVGAGI, per germline (reference sequence). The CDR3 contains 13 residues. CDR3 in amino acids: CASEGVTYNEQFF. CDR3 nucleotides: TGTGCCAGCGAGGGTGTCACCTACAATGAGCAGTTCTTC.

This chain joins TRBV7-2 and TRBJ2-1; perhaps TRBD1 as D (5 bases). The germline V and J ends were trimmed by 5 bases and 9 bases, with 14 bases remaining between them. In germline, CDR1 is SGHTA, CDR2 FQGNSA. The CDR3 is made up of 13 amino acids. The CDR3 here is CASSRRSGREQFF. The CDR3 region has the DNA TGTGCCAGCAGCAGACGGTCAGGGCGTGAGCAGTTCTTC.

This clonotype was recorded a few times. The chain has TRBV7-3 and TRBJ2-5, with 7 positions matching TRBD2. The CDR3 covers 15 residues. Trimming removed 2 bases from V and 1 base from J; junction bases left unmatched: 4. Germline CDR1 and CDR2: SGHTA and FQGTGA. The DNA of the CDR3 is TGTGCCAGCAGCTTAGGCGGGAGCGGCCAAGAGACCCAGTACTTC. Its protein is CASSLGGSGQETQYF. Using reference TRBV7-3 and TRBJ2-5 for the parts outside the CDR3, the full variable domain is GAGVSQTPSNKVTEKGKYVELRCDPISGHTALYWYRQSLGQGPEFLIYFQGTGAADDSGLPNDRFFAVRPEGSVSTLKIQRTERGDSAVYLCASSLGGSGQETQYFGPGTRLLVL.

The table lists this clonotype with many counts. This chain uses TRBV12-3 or TRBV12-4 with TRBJ2-7; tentative D call: TRBD2 (5 bases). Trimming took 4 bases from V and 2 from J, leaving 9 bases between them. The CDR3 runs 13 residues. The CDR3 loop is CASSSGVPYEQYF. CDR3 sequence (DNA): TGTGCCAGCAGTTCCGGGGTACCCTACGAGCAGTACTTC.

There are many counts of this clonotype. The chain has TRBV4-1 and TRBJ1-5, with D unresolved. V was cut by 4 bases and J by 9 bases, with 16 bases left in between. Germline V gives CDR1 MGHRA, CDR2 YSYEKL. The CDR3 length is 14 residues. The CDR3 DNA reads TGCGCCAGCAGCCCGACATCGGATATAACGCCCCAGCATTTT. It is translated as CASSPTSDITPQHF.